This T cell receptor beta chain was captured in a study of identifying expanded T cells in peripheral blood (dated by TCRdb to about 2019). Looking at the study overall: Separate aliquots of the same genomic DNA pool were sequenced to produce technical replicates, and four replicates were compared in pairs. What the study reported, not specific to this receptor: The authors expected biological variance in healthy repertoires might increase further over much longer intervals such as months to years. Across all healthy-donor time intervals, the beta-binomial model significantly cut both the number of clones called differentially abundant and the false-positive rate. The binomial model flagged roughly 1.3 differentially abundant clones between technical replicates but 15 to 17 over two weeks and 19 to 20 over around four weeks. Across all healthy donors, variance in clone template counts between two-week samples was found to increase significantly with total template count.

For this clone: The antigen this receptor binds is unknown. Qualities for individual bases were not recorded, and no much larger clone is one base off.

No immune events such as infections were documented for the healthy donors during the collection period. To calibrate time-dependent variance in a beta-binomial model of T-cell clone differential abundance, blood repertoires from healthy donors were used as a training cohort. The training cohort was composed of roughly ten healthy donors, 3 female and 7 male. An age range of about 29 to 65 years, with an average of 43 years, was recorded for the donors. Whole blood from each healthy donor was obtained from a commercial supplier and was collected at three time points about 15 days apart. Genomic DNA was extracted from unsorted whole blood for immunosequencing. Trimming costs V 1 base and J 1 base, and their ends lie 10 bases apart. The CDR3 sequence holds 15 residues, the cysteine and phenylalanine included. The retained sequence is limited to the CDR3, 45 bases, with the frame set at the first base. Looking up the germline V gene (reference sequence) yields CDR1 SEHNR and CDR2 FQNEAQ.

The immunoSEQ Assay, which uses bias-controlled multiplex PCR amplification of genomic DNA, was used to profile TCRbeta CDR3 regions. The authors processed their data as follows. The absolute abundance of each unique TCRbeta CDR3 region was quantified after sequences were collapsed and filtered. Differential abundance was tested with two models: a binomial (Fisher-equivalent) model and a beta-binomial model that adds time-dependent variance fitted from healthy donors. Clones with fewer than 5 combined templates were removed, and differential abundance was called for clones with a Benjamini-Hochberg FDR below 0.01. The form v = (b*log(k)+a)^2 was used to model beta-binomial variance as a function of total template count across the two samples. The clones in this table, taken by TCRdb from immuneACCESS, are in-frame only. Not every clone is retained; where verified, under half of the shortfall comes from an unresolved V gene, and the cause of the rest is unknown. That table furnishes V, J and clone size, whereas the DNA furnished D and trimming. A total of over 90,000 clones appear in this sample, around 90% of them only once. Under 6% of the sample belongs to the ten largest clones.

The chain was built from TRBV7-9 and TRBJ2-5; no D gene is confidently identified. The TCR was taken from a person between 18 and 75 years old in good health. The sequenced sample consisted of blood. The nucleotide sequence is TGTGCCAGCAGCTTAGTGAGTACTATCCAAGAGACCCAGTACTTC. Translation gives CASSLVSTIQETQYF.